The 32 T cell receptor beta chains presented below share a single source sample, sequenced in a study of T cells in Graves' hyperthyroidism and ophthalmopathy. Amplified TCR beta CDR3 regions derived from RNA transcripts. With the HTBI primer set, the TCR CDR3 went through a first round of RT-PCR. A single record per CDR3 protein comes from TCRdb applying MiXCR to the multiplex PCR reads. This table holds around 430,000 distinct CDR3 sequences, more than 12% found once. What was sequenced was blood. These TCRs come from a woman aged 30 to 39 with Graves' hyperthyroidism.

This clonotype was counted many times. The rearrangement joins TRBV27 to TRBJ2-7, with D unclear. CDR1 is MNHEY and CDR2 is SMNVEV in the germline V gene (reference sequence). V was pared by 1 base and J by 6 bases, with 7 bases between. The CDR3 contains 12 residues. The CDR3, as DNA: TGTGCCAGCAGTTTATTAGGGTCCGAGCAGTACTTC. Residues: CASSLLGSEQYF.

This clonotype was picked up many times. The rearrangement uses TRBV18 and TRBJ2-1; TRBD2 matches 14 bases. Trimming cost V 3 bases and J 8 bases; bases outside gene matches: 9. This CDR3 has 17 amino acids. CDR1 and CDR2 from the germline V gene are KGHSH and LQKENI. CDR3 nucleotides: TGTGCCAGCTCACCGCCGACTGGGACTAGCGGGAGTGATGAGCAGTTCTTC. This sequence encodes CASSPPTGTSGSDEQFF.

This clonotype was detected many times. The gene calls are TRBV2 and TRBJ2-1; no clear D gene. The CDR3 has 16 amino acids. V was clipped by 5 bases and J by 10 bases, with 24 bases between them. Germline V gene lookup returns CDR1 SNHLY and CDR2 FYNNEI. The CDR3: CASSLTWALSSQEQFF. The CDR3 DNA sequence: TGTGCCAGCAGTCTGACCTGGGCACTCAGCTCCCAAGAGCAGTTCTTC.

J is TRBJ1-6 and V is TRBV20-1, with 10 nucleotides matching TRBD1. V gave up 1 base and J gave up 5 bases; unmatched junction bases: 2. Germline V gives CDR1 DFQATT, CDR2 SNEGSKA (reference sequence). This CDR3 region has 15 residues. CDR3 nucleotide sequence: TGCAGTGCTAGAGCGGGGACAGGGGATAATTCACCCCTCCACTTT. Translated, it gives CSARAGTGDNSPLHF.

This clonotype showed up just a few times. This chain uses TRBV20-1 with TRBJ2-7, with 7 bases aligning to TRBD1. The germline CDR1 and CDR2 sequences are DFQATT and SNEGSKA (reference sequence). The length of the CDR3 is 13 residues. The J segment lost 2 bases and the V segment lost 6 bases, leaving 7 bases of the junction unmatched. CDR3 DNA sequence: TGCAGTGCCACGACAGGGAATACCTACGAGCAGTACTTC. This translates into CSATTGNTYEQYF.

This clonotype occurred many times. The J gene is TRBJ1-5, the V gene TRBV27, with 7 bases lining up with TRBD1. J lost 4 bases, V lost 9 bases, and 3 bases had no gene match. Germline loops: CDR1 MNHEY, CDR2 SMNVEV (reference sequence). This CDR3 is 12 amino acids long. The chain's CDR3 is CASGTANQPQHF. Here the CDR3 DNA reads TGTGCCAGTGGGACAGCGAATCAGCCCCAGCATTTT.

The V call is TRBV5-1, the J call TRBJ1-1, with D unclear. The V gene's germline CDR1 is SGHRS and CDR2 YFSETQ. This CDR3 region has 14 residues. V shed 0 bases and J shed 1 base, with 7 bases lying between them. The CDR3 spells CASSLALGNTEAFF. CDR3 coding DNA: TGCGCCAGCAGCTTGGCCTTAGGGAACACTGAAGCTTTCTTT.

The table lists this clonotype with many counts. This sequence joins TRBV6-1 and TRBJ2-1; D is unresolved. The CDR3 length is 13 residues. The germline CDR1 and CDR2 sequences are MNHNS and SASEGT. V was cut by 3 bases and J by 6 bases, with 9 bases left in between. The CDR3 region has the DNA TGTGCCAGCAGTGAGATGGTGGGCAATGAGCAGTTCTTC. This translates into CASSEMVGNEQFF.

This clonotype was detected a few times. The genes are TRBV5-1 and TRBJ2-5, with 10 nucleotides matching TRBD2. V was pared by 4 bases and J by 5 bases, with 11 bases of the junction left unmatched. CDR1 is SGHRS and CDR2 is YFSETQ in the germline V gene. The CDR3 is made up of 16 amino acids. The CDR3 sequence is CASSPRTSGDPETQYF. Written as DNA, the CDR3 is TGCGCCAGCAGCCCCAGGACTAGCGGTGACCCGGAGACCCAGTACTTC.

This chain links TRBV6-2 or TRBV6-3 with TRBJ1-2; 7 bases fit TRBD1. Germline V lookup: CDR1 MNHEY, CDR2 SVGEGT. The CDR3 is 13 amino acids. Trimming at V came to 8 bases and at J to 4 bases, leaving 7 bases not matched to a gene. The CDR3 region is CASHEGGGYGYTF. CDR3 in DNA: TGTGCCAGCCATGAAGGGGGCGGCTATGGCTACACCTTC.

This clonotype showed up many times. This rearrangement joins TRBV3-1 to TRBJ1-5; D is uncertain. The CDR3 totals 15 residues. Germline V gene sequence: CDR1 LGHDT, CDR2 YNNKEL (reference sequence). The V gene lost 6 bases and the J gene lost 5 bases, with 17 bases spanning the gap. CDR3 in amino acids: CASSPNHGSDQPQHF. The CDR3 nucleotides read TGTGCCAGCAGTCCAAATCACGGCAGTGATCAGCCCCAGCATTTT.

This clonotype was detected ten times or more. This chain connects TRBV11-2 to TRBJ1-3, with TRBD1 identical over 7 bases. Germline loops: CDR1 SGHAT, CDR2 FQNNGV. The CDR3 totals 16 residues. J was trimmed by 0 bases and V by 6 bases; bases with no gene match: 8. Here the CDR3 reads CASRSGTASSGNTIYF. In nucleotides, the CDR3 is TGTGCCAGCAGGAGTGGGACAGCGAGCTCTGGAAACACCATATATTTT.

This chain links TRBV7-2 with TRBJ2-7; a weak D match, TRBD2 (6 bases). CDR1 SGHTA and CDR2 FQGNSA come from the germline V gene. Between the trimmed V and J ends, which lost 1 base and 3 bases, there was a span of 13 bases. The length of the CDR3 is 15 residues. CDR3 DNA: TGTGCCAGCAGCTTAGAGGCAGGACTAAACTACGAGCAGTACTTC. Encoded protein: CASSLEAGLNYEQYF.

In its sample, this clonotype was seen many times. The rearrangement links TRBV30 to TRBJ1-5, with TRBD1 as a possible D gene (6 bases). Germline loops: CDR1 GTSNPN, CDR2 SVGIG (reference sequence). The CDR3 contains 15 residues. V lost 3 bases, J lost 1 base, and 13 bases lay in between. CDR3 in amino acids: CAWRTEGGSNQPQHF. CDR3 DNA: TGTGCCTGGAGAACCGAGGGGGGAAGCAATCAGCCCCAGCATTTT.

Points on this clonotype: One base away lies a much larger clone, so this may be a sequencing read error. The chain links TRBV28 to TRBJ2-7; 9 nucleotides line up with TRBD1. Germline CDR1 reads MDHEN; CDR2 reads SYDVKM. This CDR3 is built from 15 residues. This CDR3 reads CASSGTGRSSYERYF. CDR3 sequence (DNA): TGTGCCAGCAGTGGGACAGGGCGATCCTCCTACGAGCGGTACTTC.

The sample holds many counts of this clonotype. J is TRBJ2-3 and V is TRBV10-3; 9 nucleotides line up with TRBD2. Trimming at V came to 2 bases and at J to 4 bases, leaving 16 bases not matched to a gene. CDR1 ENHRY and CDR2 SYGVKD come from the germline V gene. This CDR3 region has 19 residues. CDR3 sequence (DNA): TGTGCCATCAGTGAGGCGGGGGGGGCAGGTGGATTTGAATCAGATACGCAGTATTTT. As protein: CAISEAGGAGGFESDTQYF.

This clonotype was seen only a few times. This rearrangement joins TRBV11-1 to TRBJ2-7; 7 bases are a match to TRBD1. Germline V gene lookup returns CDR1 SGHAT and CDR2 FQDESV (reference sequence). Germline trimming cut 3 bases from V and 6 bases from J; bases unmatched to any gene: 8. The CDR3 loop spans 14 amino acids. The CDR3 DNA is TGTGCCAGCAGCTTCGGGACAGCTCATTCCGAGCAGTACTTC. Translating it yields CASSFGTAHSEQYF.

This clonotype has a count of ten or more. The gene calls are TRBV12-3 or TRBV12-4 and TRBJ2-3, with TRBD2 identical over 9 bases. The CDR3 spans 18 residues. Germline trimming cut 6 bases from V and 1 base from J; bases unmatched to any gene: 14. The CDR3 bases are TGTGCCAGCAGACCCCTTGGGGTAGCGGGAGCGGGCACAGATACGCAGTATTTT. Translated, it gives CASRPLGVAGAGTDTQYF.

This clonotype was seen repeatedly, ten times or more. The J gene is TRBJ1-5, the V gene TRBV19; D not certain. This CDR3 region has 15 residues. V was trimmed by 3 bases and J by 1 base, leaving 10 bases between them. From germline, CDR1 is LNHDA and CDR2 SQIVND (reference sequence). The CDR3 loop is CASSMSRASNQPQHF. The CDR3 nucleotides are TGTGCCAGTAGTATGTCCCGGGCCAGCAATCAGCCCCAGCATTTT. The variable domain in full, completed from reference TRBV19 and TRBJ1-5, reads DGGITQSPKYLFRKEGQNVTLSCEQNLNHDAMYWYRQDPGQGLRLIYYSQIVNDFQKGDIAEGYSVSREKKESFPLTVTSAQKNPTAFYLCASSMSRASNQPQHFGDGTRLSIL.

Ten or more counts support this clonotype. Here the CDR3 reads CASSPGGKRQLEQFF. The CDR3 bases are TGTGCCAGCAGTCCAGGTGGTAAACGACAATTGGAGCAGTTCTTC. V gene TRBV28 combines with J gene TRBJ2-1; D remains unclear. Germline values: CDR1 MDHEN, CDR2 SYDVKM. The CDR3 runs to 15 residues. Deletions cut 5 bases from V and 10 bases from J, with 21 bases between.

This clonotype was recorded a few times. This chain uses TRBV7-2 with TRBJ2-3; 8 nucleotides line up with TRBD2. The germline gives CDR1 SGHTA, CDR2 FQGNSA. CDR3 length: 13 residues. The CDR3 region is CAGRASGTDTQYF. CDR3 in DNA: TGTGCGGGGAGGGCTAGCGGGACAGATACGCAGTATTTT.

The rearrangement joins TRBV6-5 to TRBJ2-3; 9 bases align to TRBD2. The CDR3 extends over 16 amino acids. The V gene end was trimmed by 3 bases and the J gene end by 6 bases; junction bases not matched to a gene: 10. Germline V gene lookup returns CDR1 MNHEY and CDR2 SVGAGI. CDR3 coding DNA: TGTGCCAGCAGTTATACGGCGGGAGGGGCCCCCGATACGCAGTATTTT. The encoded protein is CASSYTAGGAPDTQYF.

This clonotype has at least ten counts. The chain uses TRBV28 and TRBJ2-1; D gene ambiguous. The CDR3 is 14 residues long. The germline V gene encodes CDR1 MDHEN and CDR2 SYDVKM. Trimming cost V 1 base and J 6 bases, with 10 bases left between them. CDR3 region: CASSLSLPPNEQFF. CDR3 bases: TGTGCCAGCAGTTTATCCCTCCCGCCCAATGAGCAGTTCTTC.

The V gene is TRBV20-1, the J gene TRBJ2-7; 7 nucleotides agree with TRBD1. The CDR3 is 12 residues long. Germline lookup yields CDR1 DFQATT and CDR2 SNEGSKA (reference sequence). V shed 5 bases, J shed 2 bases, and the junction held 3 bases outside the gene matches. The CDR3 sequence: CSAPGTAYEQYF. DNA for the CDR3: TGCAGTGCTCCCGGGACAGCCTACGAGCAGTACTTC.

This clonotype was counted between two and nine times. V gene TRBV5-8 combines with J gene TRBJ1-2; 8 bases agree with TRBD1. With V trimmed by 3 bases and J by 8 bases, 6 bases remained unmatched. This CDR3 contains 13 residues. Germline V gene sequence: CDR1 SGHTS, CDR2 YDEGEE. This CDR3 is CASSWRTGRGYTF. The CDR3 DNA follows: TGTGCCAGCAGCTGGAGGACAGGGAGAGGCTACACCTTC.

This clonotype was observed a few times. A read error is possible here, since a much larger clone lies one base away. DNA of the CDR3: TGCAGTGCCCCAAGGAGGAAGGGTTACGAGCGGTACTTC. The encoded protein is CSAPRRKGYERYF. The chain carries TRBV20-1 and TRBJ2-7; possible D gene TRBD2, 5 bases. The germline gives CDR1 DFQATT, CDR2 SNEGSKA (reference sequence). This CDR3 spans 13 amino acids.

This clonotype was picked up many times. CDR3 protein: CAWSVLLGANTGELFF. DNA of the CDR3: TGTGCCTGGAGTGTACTGCTGGGGGCGAACACCGGGGAGCTGTTTTTT. The rearrangement links TRBV30 to TRBJ2-2; the D gene could be TRBD1 or TRBD2 (5 bases each). From germline, CDR1 is GTSNPN and CDR2 SVGIG (reference sequence). Trimming took 0 bases from V and 0 from J, leaving 11 bases between them. The CDR3 extends over 16 amino acids.

In DNA form, the CDR3 reads TGTGCCAGCAGTTCCGGGACCCCCGAGGGTGAGCAGTTCTTC. Translating it yields CASSSGTPEGEQFF. This chain connects TRBV6-2 or TRBV6-3 to TRBJ2-1, with D perhaps given as TRBD1 or TRBD2 (5 bases each). CDR1 and CDR2 from the germline V gene are MNHEY and SVGEGT. Trimming took 4 bases from V and 9 from J, leaving 16 bases between them. The CDR3 runs 14 residues.

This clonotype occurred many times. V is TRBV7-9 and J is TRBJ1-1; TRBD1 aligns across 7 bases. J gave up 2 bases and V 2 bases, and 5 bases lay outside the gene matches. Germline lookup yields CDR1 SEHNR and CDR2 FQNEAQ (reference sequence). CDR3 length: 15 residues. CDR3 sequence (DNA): TGTGCCAGCAGCTTATACGGGACAGCCAACACTGAAGCTTTCTTT. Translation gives CASSLYGTANTEAFF.

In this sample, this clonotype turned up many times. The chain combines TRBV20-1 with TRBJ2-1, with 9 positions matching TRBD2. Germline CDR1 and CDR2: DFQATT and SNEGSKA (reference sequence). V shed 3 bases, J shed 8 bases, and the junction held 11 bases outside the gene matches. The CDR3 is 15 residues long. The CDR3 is CSARELEREVYEQFF. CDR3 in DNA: TGCAGTGCTAGGGAGCTGGAGCGGGAGGTTTATGAGCAGTTCTTC.

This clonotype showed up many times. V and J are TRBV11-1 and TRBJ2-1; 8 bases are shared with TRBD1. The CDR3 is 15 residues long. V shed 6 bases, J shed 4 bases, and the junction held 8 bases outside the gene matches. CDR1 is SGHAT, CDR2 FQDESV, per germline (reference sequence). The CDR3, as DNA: TGTGCCAGCAGTTTTCAGGGGGCTTCGTACAATGAGCAGTTCTTC. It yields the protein CASSFQGASYNEQFF.

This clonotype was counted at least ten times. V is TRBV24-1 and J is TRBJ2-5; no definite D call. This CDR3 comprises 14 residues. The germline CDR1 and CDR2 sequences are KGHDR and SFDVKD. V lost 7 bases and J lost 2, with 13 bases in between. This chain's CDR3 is CATRSDGSQETQYF. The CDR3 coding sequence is TGTGCCACCAGGTCGGACGGGTCACAAGAGACCCAGTACTTC.